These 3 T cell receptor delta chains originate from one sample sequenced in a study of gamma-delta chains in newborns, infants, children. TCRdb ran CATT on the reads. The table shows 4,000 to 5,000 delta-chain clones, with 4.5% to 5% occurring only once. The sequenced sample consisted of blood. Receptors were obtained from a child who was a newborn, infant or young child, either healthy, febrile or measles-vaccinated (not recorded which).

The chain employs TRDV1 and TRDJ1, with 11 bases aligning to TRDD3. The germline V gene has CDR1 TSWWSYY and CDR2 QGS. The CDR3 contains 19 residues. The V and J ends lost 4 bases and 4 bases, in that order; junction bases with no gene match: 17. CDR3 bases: TGTGCTCTTGGGGGACGAGGTGCGTACTGGGGGATAGGAAGCGATAAACTCATCTTT. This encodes CALGGRGAYWGIGSDKLIF.

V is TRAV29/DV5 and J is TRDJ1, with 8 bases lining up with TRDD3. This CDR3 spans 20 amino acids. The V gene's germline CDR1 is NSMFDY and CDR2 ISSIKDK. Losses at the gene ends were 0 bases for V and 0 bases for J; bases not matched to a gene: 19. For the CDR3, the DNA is TGTGCAGCAAGCGCTTACTCTAGGCTTCCTGGGGGACAGTACACCGATAAACTCATCTTT. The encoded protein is CAASAYSRLPGGQYTDKLIF.

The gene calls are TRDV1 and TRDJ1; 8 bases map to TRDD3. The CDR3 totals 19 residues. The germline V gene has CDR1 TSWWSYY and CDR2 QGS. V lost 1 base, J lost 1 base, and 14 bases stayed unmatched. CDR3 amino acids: CALGEPRHNWGLLTDKLIF. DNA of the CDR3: TGTGCTCTTGGGGAACCAAGGCATAACTGGGGGCTGCTCACCGATAAACTCATCTTT.